The rows below give T cell receptor beta chains drawn from one sample of a study of T cell responses to AZD1222 COVID-19 vaccine. The method was immunoSEQ multiplex PCR; TCRdb's version includes in-frame clones alone and lacks a portion of them. The table has about 120,000 clones, 80% to 90% seen once. The material sequenced was peripheral blood, taken on day 0 of AZD1222 vaccination. Receptors were obtained from an adult in good health. CDR3s include the opening cysteine and the closing phenylalanine or tryptophan. The order of the fields is D gene, J gene, V gene, clone size, CDR3 protein, CDR3 DNA. The D gene is left open where the match is weak. A clone size is listed for some rows: how often the clone was seen (once, few, many), or a class if it is expanded.

- | TRBJ2-7 | TRBV5-6 | once | CASSLGTVSSYEQYF | TGTGCCAGCAGCTTGGGGACAGTGAGCTCCTACGAGCAGTACTTC
- | TRBJ1-1 | TRBV13 | - | CASSFRAGLMNTEAFF | TGTGCCAGCAGCTTTCGGGCAGGCCTCATGAACACTGAAGCTTTCTTT
- | TRBJ2-5 | TRBV4-3 | - | CASSQDRVGAGTQYF | TGCGCCAGCAGCCAAGATCGCGTGGGGGCCGGGACCCAGTACTTC
TRBD1 | TRBJ2-5 | TRBV10-3 | - | CATKGAGGRETQYF | TGTGCCACCAAAGGAGCAGGGGGCCGGGAGACCCAGTACTTC
- | TRBJ1-1 | TRBV5-4 | - | CASSQVNTEAFF | TGTGCCAGCAGCCAGGTTAACACTGAAGCTTTCTTT
TRBD1 | TRBJ1-2 | TRBV11-2 | - | CASRSVTGGGFLYGYTF | TGTGCCAGCAGATCCGTGACAGGGGGCGGGTTCCTCTATGGCTACACCTTC
TRBD1 | TRBJ1-2 | TRBV15 | - | CATSNHDRGWDGYTF | TGTGCCACCAGCAACCACGACAGGGGATGGGATGGCTACACCTTC
- | TRBJ2-1 | TRBV3-1/TRBV3-2 | - | CASSQDRLLSSYNEQFF | TGTGCCAGCAGCCAAGACAGGCTCCTGAGCTCCTACAATGAGCAGTTCTTC
- | TRBJ1-4 | TRBV11-2 | - | CASSPLRADEKLFF | TGTGCCAGCAGCCCCTTGAGGGCCGATGAAAAACTGTTTTTT
TRBD2 | TRBJ2-3 | TRBV4-1 | - | CASSQVWVAGATQYF | TGCGCCAGCAGCCAAGTTTGGGTAGCGGGGGCTACGCAGTATTTT
- | TRBJ1-5 | TRBV3-1/TRBV3-2 | once | CASSQGGGSQPQHF | TGTGCCAGCAGCCAAGGCGGGGGGTCCCAGCCCCAGCATTTT
- | TRBJ1-2 | TRBV14 | few | CASSIGGNYGYTF | TGTGCCAGCAGCATTGGGGGGAACTATGGCTACACCTTC
- | TRBJ1-6 | TRBV6-6 | - | CASSYSPGSNSPLHF | TGTGCCAGCAGTTACTCACCGGGCAGTAATTCACCCCTCCACTTT
- | TRBJ1-3 | TRBV5-1 | - | CASSLVGADGNTIYF | TGCGCCAGCAGCTTGGTGGGGGCCGATGGAAACACCATATATTTT
- | TRBJ1-2 | TRBV16 | - | CASSPMVPNYGYTF | TGTGCCAGCAGCCCTATGGTGCCTAACTATGGCTACACCTTC
- | TRBJ1-2 | TRBV14 | few | CASSQEWGADGYTF | TGTGCCAGCAGCCAAGAATGGGGGGCTGATGGCTACACCTTC
- | TRBJ1-1 | TRBV14 | once | CASSLYDRLNTEAFF | TGTGCCAGCAGCCTCTACGACAGACTGAACACTGAAGCTTTCTTT
- | TRBJ1-5 | TRBV5-6 | - | CASSRRTQTPNQPQHF | TGTGCCAGCAGCCGAAGGACTCAAACCCCAAATCAGCCCCAGCATTTT
- | TRBJ1-5 | TRBV24-1 | - | CATSSHANQPQHF | TGTGCCACCAGTTCACACGCCAATCAGCCCCAGCATTTT
- | TRBJ1-3 | TRBV16 | - | CASSQWADSGNTIYF | TGTGCCAGCAGCCAATGGGCAGACTCTGGAAACACCATATATTTT
TRBD2 | TRBJ2-1 | TRBV5-1 | - | CASSLEIGTSNEQFF | TGCGCCAGCAGCTTGGAGATTGGGACTAGCAATGAGCAGTTCTTC
TRBD1 | TRBJ1-2 | TRBV7-2 | - | CASSSRQGALYGYTF | TGTGCCAGCAGCTCTAGACAGGGGGCACTCTATGGCTACACCTTC
- | TRBJ2-7 | TRBV10-2 | - | CASRIGTVPSYEQYF | TGCGCCAGCAGGATTGGGACGGTGCCCTCCTACGAGCAGTACTTC
- | TRBJ1-3 | TRBV6-5 | - | CASLPQALSGNTIYF | TGTGCCAGCCTACCACAGGCCCTCTCTGGAAACACCATATATTTT
- | TRBJ2-2 | TRBV18 | - | CAAGERAVNTGELFF | TGTGCGGCCGGTGAAAGAGCGGTGAACACCGGGGAGCTGTTTTTT
- | TRBJ1-5 | TRBV7-2 | once | CASSPPGRGTQPQHF | TGTGCCAGCAGCCCCCCTGGCAGGGGTACCCAGCCCCAGCATTTT
- | TRBJ1-2 | TRBV18 | - | CASSREGFGYTF | TGTGCCAGCTCACGGGAGGGATTTGGCTACACCTTC
TRBD1 | TRBJ1-5 | TRBV27 | - | CASKEGQGGNQPQHF | TGTGCCAGCAAAGAAGGACAGGGGGGAAATCAGCCCCAGCATTTT
- | TRBJ1-2 | TRBV10-3 | - | CAISESTNPSYGYTF | TGTGCCATCAGTGAGTCGACAAACCCCAGCTATGGCTACACCTTC
TRBD2 | TRBJ2-5 | TRBV5-1 | - | CASKDVSGDQETQYF | TGCGCCAGCAAGGACGTTAGCGGGGACCAAGAGACCCAGTACTTC
TRBD1 | TRBJ1-2 | TRBV4-3 | - | CASSHIGTGAYGYTF | TGCGCCAGCAGCCACATTGGGACAGGGGCCTATGGCTACACCTTC
- | TRBJ1-3 | TRBV15 | - | CATSRDGVSGNTIYF | TGTGCCACCAGCAGAGACGGCGTCTCTGGAAACACCATATATTTT
- | TRBJ1-4 | TRBV7-2 | - | CASSLGGRVEKLFF | TGTGCCAGCAGCTTGGGGGGGCGAGTTGAAAAACTGTTTTTT
- | TRBJ1-5 | TRBV4-1 | - | CASSQVSGRNQPQHF | TGCGCCAGCAGCCAAGTGTCAGGGCGCAATCAGCCCCAGCATTTT
- | TRBJ1-1 | TRBV27 | once | CASRTPIPNTEAFF | TGTGCCAGCAGGACCCCCATCCCGAACACTGAAGCTTTCTTT
TRBD2 | TRBJ2-7 | TRBV9 | - | CASSVTSGGYEQYF | TGTGCCAGCAGCGTTACTAGCGGGGGCTACGAGCAGTACTTC
TRBD1 | TRBJ1-1 | TRBV4-2 | - | CASSQIGQGADTEAFF | TGTGCCAGCAGCCAAATTGGACAGGGGGCGGACACTGAAGCTTTCTTT
- | TRBJ2-3 | TRBV27 | - | CASSLSVTGWGDTQYF | TGTGCCAGCAGTTTATCGGTGACGGGGTGGGGAGATACGCAGTATTTT
- | TRBJ1-1 | TRBV11-2 | - | CASSPLYYSERAFF | TGTGCCAGCAGCCCCCTGTATTATTCGGAACGGGCTTTCTTT
- | TRBJ1-3 | TRBV5-1 | - | CASSLGQPDGNTIYF | TGCGCCAGCAGCTTGGGACAGCCCGATGGAAACACCATATATTTT
- | TRBJ1-2 | TRBV7-2 | - | CASSLESDRANYGYTF | TGTGCCAGCAGCTTAGAGTCCGATCGAGCTAACTATGGCTACACCTTC
- | TRBJ1-4 | TRBV18 | - | CASSPNNMGNEKLFF | TGTGCCAGCTCACCAAATAATATGGGGAATGAAAAACTGTTTTTT